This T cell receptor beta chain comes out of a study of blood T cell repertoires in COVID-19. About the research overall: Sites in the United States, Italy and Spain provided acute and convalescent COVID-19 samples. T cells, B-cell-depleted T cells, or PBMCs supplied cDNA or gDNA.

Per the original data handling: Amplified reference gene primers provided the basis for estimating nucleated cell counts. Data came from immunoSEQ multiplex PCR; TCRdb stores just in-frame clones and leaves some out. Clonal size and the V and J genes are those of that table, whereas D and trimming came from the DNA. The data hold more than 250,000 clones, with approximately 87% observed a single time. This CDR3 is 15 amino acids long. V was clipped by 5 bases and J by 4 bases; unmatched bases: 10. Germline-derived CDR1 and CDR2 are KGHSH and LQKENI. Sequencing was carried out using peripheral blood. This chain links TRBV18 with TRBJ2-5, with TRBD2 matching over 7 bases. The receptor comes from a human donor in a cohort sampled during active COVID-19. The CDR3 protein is CASSAPIAGRETQYF. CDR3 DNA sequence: TGTGCCAGCTCAGCTCCGATAGCGGGTAGAGAGACCCAGTACTTC.